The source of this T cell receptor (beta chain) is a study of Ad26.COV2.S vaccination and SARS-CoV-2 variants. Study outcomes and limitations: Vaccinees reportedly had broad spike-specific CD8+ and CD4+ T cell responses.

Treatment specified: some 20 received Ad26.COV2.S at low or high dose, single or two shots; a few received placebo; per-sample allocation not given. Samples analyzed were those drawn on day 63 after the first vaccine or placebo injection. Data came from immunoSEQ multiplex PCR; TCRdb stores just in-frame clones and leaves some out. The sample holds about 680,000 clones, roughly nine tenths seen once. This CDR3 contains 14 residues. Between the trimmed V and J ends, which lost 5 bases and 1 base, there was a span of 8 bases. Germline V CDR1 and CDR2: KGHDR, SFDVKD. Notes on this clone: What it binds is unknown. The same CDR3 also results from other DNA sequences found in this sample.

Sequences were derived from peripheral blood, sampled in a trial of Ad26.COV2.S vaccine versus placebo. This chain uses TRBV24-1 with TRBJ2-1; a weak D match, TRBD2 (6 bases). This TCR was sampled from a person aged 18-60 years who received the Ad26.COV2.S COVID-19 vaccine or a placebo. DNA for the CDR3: TGTGCCACCAGTGTGGCGGGATCCTACAATGAGCAGTTCTTC. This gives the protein CATSVAGSYNEQFF.